This T cell receptor beta chain was found in a study of beta chain features in type 1 diabetes. As for the study in general: All samples yielded about 100 million examined sorted cells.

Reverse transcribing all isolated RNA meant expressed TCRB transcripts were sequenced. TCRdb's copy holds only in-frame clones and misses some; the assay was immunoSEQ multiplex PCR. The profile shows approximately 240,000 clones, 16% of them singletons. Notes on the study in general: A moderate, significant TCRB CDR3 shortening appeared in type 1 diabetes across four CD4+ subsets.

Trimming took 5 bases from V and 0 from J, leaving 7 bases between them. The CDR3 has 13 residues. Germline-derived CDR1 and CDR2 are KGHSH and LQKENI. Purity of each sorted population was above 95%. This clone appeared a few times. Its antigen is as yet unknown. The sequenced sample consisted of naive CD4+ T cells from blood. This receptor was taken from a man aged 30-40 years with type 1 diabetes. This sequence joins TRBV18 and TRBJ1-2; D is undetermined. In DNA, the CDR3 is TGTGCCAGCTCAGGAGACACTAACTATGGCTACACCTTC. It codes for CASSGDTNYGYTF.